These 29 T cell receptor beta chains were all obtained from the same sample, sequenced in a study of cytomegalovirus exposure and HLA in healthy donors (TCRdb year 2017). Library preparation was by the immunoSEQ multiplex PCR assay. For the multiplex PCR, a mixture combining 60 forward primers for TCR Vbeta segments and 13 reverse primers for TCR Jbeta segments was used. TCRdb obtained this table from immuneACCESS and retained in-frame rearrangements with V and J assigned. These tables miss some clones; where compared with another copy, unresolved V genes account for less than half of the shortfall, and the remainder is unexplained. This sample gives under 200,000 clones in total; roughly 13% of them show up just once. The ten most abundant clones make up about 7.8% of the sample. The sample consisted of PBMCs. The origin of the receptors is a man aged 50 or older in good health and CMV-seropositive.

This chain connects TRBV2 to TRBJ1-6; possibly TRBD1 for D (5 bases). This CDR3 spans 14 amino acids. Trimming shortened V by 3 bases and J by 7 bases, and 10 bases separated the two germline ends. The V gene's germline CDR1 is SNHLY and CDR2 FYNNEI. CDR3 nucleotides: TGTGCCAGCAGTGACAGCCGGGGGAATTCACCCCTCCACTTT. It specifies CASSDSRGNSPLHF.

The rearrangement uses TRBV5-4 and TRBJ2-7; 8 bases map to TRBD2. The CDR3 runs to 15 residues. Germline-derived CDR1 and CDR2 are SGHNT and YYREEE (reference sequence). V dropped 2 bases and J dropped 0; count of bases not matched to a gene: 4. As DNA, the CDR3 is TGTGCCAGCAGCTTCGGCGGGGGGAGCTCCTACGAGCAGTACGTC. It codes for CASSFGGGSSYEQYV.

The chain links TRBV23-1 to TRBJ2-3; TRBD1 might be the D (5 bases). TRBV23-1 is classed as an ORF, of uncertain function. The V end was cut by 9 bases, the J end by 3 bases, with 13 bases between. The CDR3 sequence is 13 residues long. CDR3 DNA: TGCGCCAGTTGGGCAGGGTGGACAGATACGCAGTATTTT. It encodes CASWAGWTDTQYF.

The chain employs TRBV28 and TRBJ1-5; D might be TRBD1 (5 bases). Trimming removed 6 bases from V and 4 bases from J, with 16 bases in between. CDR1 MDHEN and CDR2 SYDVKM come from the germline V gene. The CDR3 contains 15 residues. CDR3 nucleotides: TGTGCCAGCAGGCGGCGAACAGGCCGTAATCAGCCCCAGCATTTT. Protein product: CASRRRTGRNQPQHF.

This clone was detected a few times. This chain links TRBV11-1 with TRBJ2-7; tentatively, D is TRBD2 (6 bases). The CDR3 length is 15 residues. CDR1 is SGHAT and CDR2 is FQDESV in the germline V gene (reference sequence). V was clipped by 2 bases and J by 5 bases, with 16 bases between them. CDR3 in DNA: TGTGCCAGCAGCTTACGGGAGTTGAGGGTGAACGAGCAGTACGTC. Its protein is CASSLRELRVNEQYV.

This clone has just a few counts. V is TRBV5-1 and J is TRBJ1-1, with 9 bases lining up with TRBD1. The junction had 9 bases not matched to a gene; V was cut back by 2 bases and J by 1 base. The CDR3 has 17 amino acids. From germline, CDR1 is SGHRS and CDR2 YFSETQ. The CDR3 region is CASSFFSPGQGNTEAFF. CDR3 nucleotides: TGCGCCAGCAGCTTTTTCTCCCCGGGACAGGGGAACACTGAAGCTTTCTTT.

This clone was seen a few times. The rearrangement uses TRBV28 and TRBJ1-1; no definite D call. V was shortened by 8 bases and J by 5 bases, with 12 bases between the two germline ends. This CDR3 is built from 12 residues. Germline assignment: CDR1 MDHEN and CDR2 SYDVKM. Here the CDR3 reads CASVLGETEAFF. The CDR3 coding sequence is TGTGCCAGCGTTCTGGGAGAGACTGAAGCTTTCTTT.

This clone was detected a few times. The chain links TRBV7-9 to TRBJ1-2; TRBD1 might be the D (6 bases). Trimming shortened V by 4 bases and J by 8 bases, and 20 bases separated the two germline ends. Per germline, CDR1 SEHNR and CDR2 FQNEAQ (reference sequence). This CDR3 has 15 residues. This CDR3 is CASSSSGVAYEGYTF. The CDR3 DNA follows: TGTGCCAGCAGCTCATCAGGGGTGGCCTATGAAGGCTACACCTTC.

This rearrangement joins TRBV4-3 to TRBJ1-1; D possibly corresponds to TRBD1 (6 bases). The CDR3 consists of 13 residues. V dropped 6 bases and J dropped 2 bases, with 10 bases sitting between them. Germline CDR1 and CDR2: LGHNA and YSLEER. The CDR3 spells CASRRTANTEAFF. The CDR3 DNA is TGCGCCAGCAGACGGACAGCCAACACTGAAGCTTTCTTT.

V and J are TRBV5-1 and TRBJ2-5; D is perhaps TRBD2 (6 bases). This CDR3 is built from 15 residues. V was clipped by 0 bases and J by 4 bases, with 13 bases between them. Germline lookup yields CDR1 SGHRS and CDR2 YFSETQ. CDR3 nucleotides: TGCGCCAGCAGCTTGGGTGCGCGGGGAGGAGAGACCCAGTACTTC. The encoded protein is CASSLGARGGETQYF.

DNA for the CDR3: TGTGCCACCAGCAGAGAGTGGGGGGGCCCCTACAATGAGCAGTTCTTC. Amino acid sequence: CATSREWGGPYNEQFF. This rearrangement joins TRBV15 to TRBJ2-1; TRBD2 might be the D (7 bases). Trimming removed 0 bases at V and 2 bases at J, with 11 bases between. Germline values: CDR1 LNHNV, CDR2 YYDKDF (reference sequence). This CDR3 region has 16 residues.

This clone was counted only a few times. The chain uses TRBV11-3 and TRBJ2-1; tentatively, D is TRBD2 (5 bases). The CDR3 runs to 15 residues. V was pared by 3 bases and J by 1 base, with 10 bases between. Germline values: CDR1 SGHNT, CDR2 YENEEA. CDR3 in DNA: TGTGCCAGCAGCTTCTCCCGGGGATCCTACAATGAGCAGTTCTTC. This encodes CASSFSRGSYNEQFF.

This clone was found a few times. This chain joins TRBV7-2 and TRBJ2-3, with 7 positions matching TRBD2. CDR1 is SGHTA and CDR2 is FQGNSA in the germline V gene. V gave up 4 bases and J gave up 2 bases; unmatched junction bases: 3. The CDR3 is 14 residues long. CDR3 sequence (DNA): TGTGCCAGCAGCTCGGGACTATACACAGATACGCAGTATTTT. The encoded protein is CASSSGLYTDTQYF. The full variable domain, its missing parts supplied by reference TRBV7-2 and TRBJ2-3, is GAGVSQSPSNKVTEKGKDVELRCDPISGHTALYWYRQSLGQGLEFLIYFQGNSAPDKSGLPSDRFSAERTGGSVSTLTIQRTQQEDSAVYLCASSSGLYTDTQYFGPGTRLTVL.

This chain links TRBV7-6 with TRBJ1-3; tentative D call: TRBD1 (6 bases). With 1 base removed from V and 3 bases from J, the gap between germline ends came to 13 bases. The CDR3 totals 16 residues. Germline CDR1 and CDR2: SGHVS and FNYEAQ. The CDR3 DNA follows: TGTGCCAGCAGCTTAGGGACAGCTACTCTTGGAAACACCATATATTTT. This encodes CASSLGTATLGNTIYF.

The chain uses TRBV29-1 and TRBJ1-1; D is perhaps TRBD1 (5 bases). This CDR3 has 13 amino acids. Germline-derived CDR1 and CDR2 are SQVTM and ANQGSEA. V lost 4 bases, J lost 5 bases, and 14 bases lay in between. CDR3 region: CSVVVTGGTEAFF. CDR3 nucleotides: TGCAGCGTTGTGGTCACAGGTGGGACTGAAGCTTTCTTT.

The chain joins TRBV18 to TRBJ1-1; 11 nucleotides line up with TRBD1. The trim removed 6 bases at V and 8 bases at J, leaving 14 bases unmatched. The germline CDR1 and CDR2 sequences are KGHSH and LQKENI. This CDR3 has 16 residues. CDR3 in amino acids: CASSRGTGGDLGEAFF. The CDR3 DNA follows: TGTGCCAGCTCCCGAGGGACAGGGGGGGATTTAGGAGAAGCTTTCTTT.

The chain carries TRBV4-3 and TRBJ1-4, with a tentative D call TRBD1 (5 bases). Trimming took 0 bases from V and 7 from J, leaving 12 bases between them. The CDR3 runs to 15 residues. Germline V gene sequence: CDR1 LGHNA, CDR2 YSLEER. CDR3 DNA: TGCGCCAGCAGCCAAGATAGCTCAGGGATTGAAAAACTGTTTTTT. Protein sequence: CASSQDSSGIEKLFF.

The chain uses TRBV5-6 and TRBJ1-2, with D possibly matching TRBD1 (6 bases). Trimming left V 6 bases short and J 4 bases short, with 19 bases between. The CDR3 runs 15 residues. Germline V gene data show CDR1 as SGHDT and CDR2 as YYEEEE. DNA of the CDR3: TGTGCCAGCACCGACCTCGACAGGTCCTTCTATGGCTACACCTTC. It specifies CASTDLDRSFYGYTF.

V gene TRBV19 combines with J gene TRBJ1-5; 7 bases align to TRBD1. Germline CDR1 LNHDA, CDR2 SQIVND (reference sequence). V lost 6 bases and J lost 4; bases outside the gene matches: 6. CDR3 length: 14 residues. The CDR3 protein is CASRVDRTNQPQHF. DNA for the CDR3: TGTGCCAGTAGGGTGGACAGGACTAATCAGCCCCAGCATTTT.

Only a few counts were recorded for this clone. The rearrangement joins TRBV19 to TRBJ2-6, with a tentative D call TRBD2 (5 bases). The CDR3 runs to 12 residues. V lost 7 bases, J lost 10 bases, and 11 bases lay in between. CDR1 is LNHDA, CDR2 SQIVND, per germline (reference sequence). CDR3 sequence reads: CASNGGLNVLTF. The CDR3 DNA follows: TGTGCCAGTAACGGAGGCCTTAACGTCCTGACTTTC.

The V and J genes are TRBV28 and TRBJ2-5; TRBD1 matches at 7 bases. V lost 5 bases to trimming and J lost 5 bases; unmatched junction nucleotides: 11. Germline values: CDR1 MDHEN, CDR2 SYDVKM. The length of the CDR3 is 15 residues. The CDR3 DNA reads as TGTGCCAGCAGTCCCCATAGGGGGCGCGGGGAGACCCAGTACTTC. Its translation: CASSPHRGRGETQYF.

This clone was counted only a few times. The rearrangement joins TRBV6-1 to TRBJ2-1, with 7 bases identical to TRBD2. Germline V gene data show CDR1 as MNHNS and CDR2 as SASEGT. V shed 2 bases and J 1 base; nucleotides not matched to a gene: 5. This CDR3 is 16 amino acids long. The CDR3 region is CASSESHGRSYNEQFF. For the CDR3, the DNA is TGTGCCAGCAGTGAATCTCACGGGAGGTCCTACAATGAGCAGTTCTTC.

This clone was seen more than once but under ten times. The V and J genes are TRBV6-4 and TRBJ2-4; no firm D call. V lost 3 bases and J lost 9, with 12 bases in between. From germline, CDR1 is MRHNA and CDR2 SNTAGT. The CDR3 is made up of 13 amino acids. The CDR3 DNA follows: TGTGCCAGCAGTGAAGTGGCAGGCCTCATTCAGTACTTC. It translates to CASSEVAGLIQYF.

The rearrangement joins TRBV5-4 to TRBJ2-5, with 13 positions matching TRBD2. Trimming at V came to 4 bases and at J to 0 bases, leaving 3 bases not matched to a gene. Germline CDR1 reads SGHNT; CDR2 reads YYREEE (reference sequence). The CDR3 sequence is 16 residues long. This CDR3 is CASSPGTSGNQETQYF. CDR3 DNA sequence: TGTGCCAGCAGCCCCGGGACTAGCGGGAACCAAGAGACCCAGTACTTC.

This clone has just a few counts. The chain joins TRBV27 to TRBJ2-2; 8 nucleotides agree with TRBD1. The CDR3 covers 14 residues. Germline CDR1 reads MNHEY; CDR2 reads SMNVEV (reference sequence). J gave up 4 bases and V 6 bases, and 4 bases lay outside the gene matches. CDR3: CASRGTGPTGELFF. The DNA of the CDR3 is TGTGCCAGCAGGGGGACAGGACCCACCGGGGAGCTGTTTTTT.

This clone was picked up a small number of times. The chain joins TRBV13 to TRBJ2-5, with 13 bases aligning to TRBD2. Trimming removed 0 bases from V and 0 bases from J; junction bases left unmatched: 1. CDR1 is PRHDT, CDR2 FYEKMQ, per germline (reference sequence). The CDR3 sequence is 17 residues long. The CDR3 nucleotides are TGTGCCAGCAGCTTAGGACTAGCGGGGGGGTACCAAGAGACCCAGTACTTC. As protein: CASSLGLAGGYQETQYF.

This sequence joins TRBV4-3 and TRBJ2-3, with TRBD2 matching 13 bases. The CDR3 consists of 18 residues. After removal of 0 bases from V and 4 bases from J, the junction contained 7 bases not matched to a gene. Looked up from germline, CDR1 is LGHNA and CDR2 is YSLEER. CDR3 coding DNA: TGCGCCAGCAGCCAAGATCGACTAGCGGGGGGTTTTTCAGATACGCAGTATTTT. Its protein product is CASSQDRLAGGFSDTQYF.

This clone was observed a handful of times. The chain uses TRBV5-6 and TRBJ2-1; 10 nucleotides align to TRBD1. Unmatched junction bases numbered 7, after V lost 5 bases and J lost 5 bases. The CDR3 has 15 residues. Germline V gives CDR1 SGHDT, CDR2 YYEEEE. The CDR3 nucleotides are TGTGCCAGCAGTCCGGGACAGGGGTTTCACAATGAGCAGTTCTTC. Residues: CASSPGQGFHNEQFF.

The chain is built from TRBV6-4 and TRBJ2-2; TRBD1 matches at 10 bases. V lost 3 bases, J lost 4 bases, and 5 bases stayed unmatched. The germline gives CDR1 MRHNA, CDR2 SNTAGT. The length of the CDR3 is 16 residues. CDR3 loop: CASSDWDRGATGELFF. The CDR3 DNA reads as TGTGCCAGCAGTGATTGGGACAGGGGTGCCACCGGGGAGCTGTTTTTT.